These 25 T cell receptor beta chains were all obtained from the same sample, sequenced in a study of human T cells and chemical hapten exposure. Each CDR3 protein is one row after TCRdb ran MiXCR on the RACE reads. The table has nearly 95,000 distinct CDR3 sequences, 9.5% to 12% seen once. Noted time point: patch test 2, 6 weeks after DPC sensitization. Specified treatment: therapeutic diphenylcyclopropenone sensitization with weekly scalp DPC. Specimen: whole blood, collected in connection with sensitization to the hapten diphenylcyclopropenone (DPC). Receptor source: a man aged 40-49 years with alopecia areata. Some clones in this sample may be carry-over from other donors' samples.

This clonotype has more than one count but fewer than ten. The chain is built from TRBV28 and TRBJ2-3; D is ambiguous. Trimming stripped 3 bases from V and 0 bases from J, with 7 bases between. Germline V gives CDR1 MDHEN, CDR2 SYDVKM. This CDR3 region has 14 residues. In DNA, the CDR3 is TGTGCCAGCAGTTTTGACGGTAGCACAGATACGCAGTATTTT. Translated, it gives CASSFDGSTDTQYF.

The sample holds a few counts of this clonotype. The chain is built from TRBV10-3 and TRBJ2-5; D gene unclear. Per germline, CDR1 ENHRY and CDR2 SYGVKD. V was cut by 0 bases and J by 5 bases, with 10 bases left in between. This CDR3 is built from 14 residues. CDR3 DNA sequence: TGTGCCATCAGTGAGTCAGAGCCCGTCGAGACCCAGTACTTC. Translation gives CAISESEPVETQYF.

The chain carries TRBV6-2 or TRBV6-3 and TRBJ1-1; 9 bases line up with TRBD1. The trim removed 0 bases at V and 6 bases at J, leaving 11 bases unmatched. This CDR3 has 17 amino acids. CDR1 is MNHEY and CDR2 is SVGEGT in the germline V gene. For the CDR3, the DNA is TGTGCCAGCAGTTACTCGAATCCCTTACAGGGGGCCTCTGAAGCTTTCTTT. Translation: CASSYSNPLQGASEAFF.

This clonotype was seen more than once but under ten times. This chain joins TRBV6-4 and TRBJ1-1; 9 nucleotides match TRBD1. The length of the CDR3 is 16 residues. After removal of 7 bases from V and 11 bases from J, the junction contained 20 bases not matched to a gene. Germline assignment: CDR1 MRHNA and CDR2 SNTAGT. This CDR3 is CASNKTGTGLNPPAFF. The CDR3, as DNA: TGTGCCAGCAACAAAACCGGGACAGGGCTGAATCCGCCGGCTTTCTTT.

The chain employs TRBV12-3 or TRBV12-4 and TRBJ1-5; weak D call: TRBD1 (6 bases). V was trimmed by 1 base and J by 2 bases, leaving 9 bases between them. The CDR3 length is 15 residues. CDR3 sequence: CASSLGGAGNQPQHF. Here the CDR3 DNA reads TGTGCCAGCAGTTTAGGGGGGGCTGGCAATCAGCCCCAGCATTTT.

V and J are TRBV14 and TRBJ1-2; a weak D match, TRBD1 (5 bases). Germline CDR1 SGHDN, CDR2 FVKESK. V was shortened by 1 base and J by 8 bases, with 17 bases between the two germline ends. This CDR3 has 15 amino acids. CDR3 DNA: TGTGCCAGCAGCCAAGGGCTACAGGATGAGGGCGGCTACACCTTC. This codes for CASSQGLQDEGGYTF.

V and J are TRBV24-1 and TRBJ2-7; no clear D gene. Germline CDR1 and CDR2: KGHDR and SFDVKD. The CDR3 length is 13 residues. Trimming shortened V by 4 bases and J by 2 bases, and 8 bases separated the two germline ends. CDR3 DNA: TGTGCCACCAGTGACTCGGATGCCTACGAGCAGTACTTC. This gives the protein CATSDSDAYEQYF.

This clonotype was observed a handful of times. The chain has TRBV25-1 and TRBJ2-5, with D maybe TRBD2 (6 bases). This CDR3 has 16 amino acids. Germline V gene data show CDR1 as MGHDK and CDR2 as SYGVNS. Trimming removed 5 bases at V and 4 bases at J, with 20 bases between. The CDR3 is CASSQGAGPVLETQYF. The CDR3 bases are TGTGCCAGCAGTCAAGGGGCGGGACCAGTGCTAGAGACCCAGTACTTC.

This clonotype was seen a handful of times. The chain uses TRBV5-1 and TRBJ2-3, with 9 bases aligning to TRBD2. This CDR3 region has 17 residues. Germline-derived CDR1 and CDR2 are SGHRS and YFSETQ. V gave up 4 bases and J gave up 0 bases; unmatched junction bases: 9. CDR3 DNA sequence: TGCGCCAGCAGCCCCGTCACGACTAGCGGTAGCACAGATACGCAGTATTTT. Translating gives CASSPVTTSGSTDTQYF.

This clonotype was seen a handful of times. The rearrangement joins TRBV10-3 to TRBJ2-1; 7 bases are a match to TRBD2. Unmatched junction bases numbered 11, after V lost 8 bases and J lost 7 bases. Germline CDR1 and CDR2: ENHRY and SYGVKD. The CDR3 extends over 14 amino acids. The CDR3 here is CAISPQRDRNEQFF. The DNA of the CDR3 is TGTGCCATCTCTCCTCAGCGGGATAGGAATGAGCAGTTCTTC.

This clonotype was picked up a small number of times. This chain uses TRBV3-1 with TRBJ1-2; D unclear. Germline V gene data show CDR1 as LGHDT and CDR2 as YNNKEL (reference sequence). V was cut by 0 bases and J by 3 bases, with 5 bases left in between. The CDR3 is made up of 13 amino acids. The DNA of the CDR3 is TGTGCCAGCAGCCAAGAACGGTACTATGGCTACACCTTC. Residues: CASSQERYYGYTF. The full variable domain, rest sourced from reference TRBV3-1 and TRBJ1-2, is DTAVSQTPKYLVTQMGNDKSIKCEQNLGHDTMYWYKQDSKKFLKIMFSYNNKELIINETVPNRFSPKSPDKAHLNLHINSLELGDSAVYFCASSQERYYGYTFGSGTRLTVV.

This clonotype was seen ten or more times. The gene calls are TRBV5-1 and TRBJ1-1, with D possibly being TRBD1 (5 bases). The V end lost 4 bases, the J end lost 4 bases, and 17 bases lay between the germline ends. Germline-derived CDR1 and CDR2 are SGHRS and YFSETQ. The CDR3 totals 15 residues. CDR3 loop: CASSREGRQSTEAFF. The CDR3 DNA reads as TGCGCCAGCAGCCGGGAGGGACGGCAGAGCACTGAAGCTTTCTTT.

The V gene is TRBV9, the J gene TRBJ2-1; 12 nucleotides line up with TRBD2. CDR3 length: 19 residues. Unmatched junction bases numbered 9, after V lost 1 base and J lost 1 base. Germline values: CDR1 SGDLS, CDR2 YYNGEE. CDR3 sequence (DNA): TGTGCCAGCAGCGTATTCCCTCAACTAGCGGGAGGTTCCTACAATGAGCAGTTCTTC. This gives the protein CASSVFPQLAGGSYNEQFF.

This clonotype has a count of ten or more. The chain links TRBV10-3 to TRBJ1-1; D is unresolved. This CDR3 is built from 12 residues. V lost 3 bases, J lost 4 bases, and 6 bases lay in between. The V gene's germline CDR1 is ENHRY and CDR2 SYGVKD. This CDR3 reads CAISEVGTEAFF. CDR3 nucleotides: TGTGCCATCAGTGAAGTGGGCACTGAAGCTTTCTTT.

Many counts were recorded for this clonotype. J is TRBJ2-4 and V is TRBV4-3; tentative D call: TRBD2 (6 bases). Germline V lookup: CDR1 LGHNA, CDR2 YSLEER. The ends were cut back, 1 base at V and 9 bases at J, with 10 bases in the middle. This CDR3 spans 13 amino acids. In DNA, the CDR3 is TGCGCCAGCAGCCAAGTAATCGGGGGCATTCAGTACTTC. The encoded protein is CASSQVIGGIQYF.

This clonotype was counted ten times or more. At one end, the junction sequence differs from germline, possibly due to a read error. This chain joins TRBV7-7 and TRBJ1-1; D is possibly TRBD1 (5 bases). Looked up from germline, CDR1 is SSHAT and CDR2 is FNYEAQ (reference sequence). The CDR3 has 16 amino acids. The CDR3 DNA sequence: TGTGCTAGCAGCCCGCTAGGGGCTCCAGCTGGCACTGAAGCTTTCTTT. As protein: CASSPLGAPAGTEAFF.

The gene calls are TRBV20-1 and TRBJ1-5; D call uncertain. The germline V gene encodes CDR1 DFQATT and CDR2 SNEGSKA (reference sequence). The CDR3 length is 17 residues. The V gene lost 6 bases and the J gene lost 4 bases, with 25 bases spanning the gap. The CDR3 nucleotides are TGCAGTGCCATCTCCCGAGGCGTGGCAAGCCGGAATCAGCCCCAGCATTTT. Residues: CSAISRGVASRNQPQHF.

This clonotype was observed at least ten times. The chain is built from TRBV6-2 or TRBV6-3 and TRBJ1-5, with 8 bases lining up with TRBD1. Germline values: CDR1 MNHEY, CDR2 SVGEGT. J lost 5 bases, V lost 2 bases, and 8 bases had no gene match. The CDR3 is 16 residues long. The CDR3: CASSYARDRGYQPQHF. The CDR3 nucleotides are TGTGCCAGCAGTTACGCCCGAGACAGGGGTTATCAGCCCCAGCATTTT.

This clonotype was observed a few times. The chain links TRBV5-4 to TRBJ2-7, with 7 bases matching TRBD1. The J segment lost 4 bases and the V segment lost 4 bases, leaving 8 bases of the junction unmatched. The CDR3 extends over 14 amino acids. Germline assignment: CDR1 SGHNT and CDR2 YYREEE (reference sequence). The CDR3: CASSRGQPEYEQYF. The DNA of the CDR3 is TGTGCCAGCAGCAGGGGGCAGCCGGAATACGAGCAGTACTTC.

The chain joins TRBV11-2 to TRBJ2-3; no firm D call. The CDR3 runs to 13 residues. The V end was cut by 7 bases, the J end by 2 bases, with 10 bases between. CDR1 and CDR2 (germline): SGHAT, FQNNGV. The CDR3 DNA reads TGTGCCAGCACCAATGGACCCACAGATACGCAGTATTTT. It is translated as CASTNGPTDTQYF.

This clonotype was observed a handful of times. This sequence joins TRBV7-2 and TRBJ2-5; possibly TRBD2 for D (5 bases). The ends were cut back, 5 bases at V and 3 bases at J, with 13 bases in the middle. Per germline, CDR1 SGHTA and CDR2 FQGNSA. The CDR3 covers 14 residues. CDR3 bases: TGTGCCAGCAGCCCTCCTAGCCTTAAAGAGACCCAGTACTTC. Its protein product is CASSPPSLKETQYF.

This clonotype was found many times. The chain is built from TRBV20-1 and TRBJ1-5; D is perhaps TRBD1 (6 bases). Trimming took off 5 bases at V and 0 bases at J, with 8 bases between the two ends. The CDR3 totals 13 residues. The germline CDR1 and CDR2 sequences are DFQATT and SNEGSKA (reference sequence). CDR3 DNA sequence: TGCAGTGCTCACAGGGATAGCAATCAGCCCCAGCATTTT. It encodes CSAHRDSNQPQHF.

This clonotype was detected only a few times. The genes are TRBV9 and TRBJ1-2; no reliable D call. Germline V gene sequence: CDR1 SGDLS, CDR2 YYNGEE. CDR3 length: 9 residues. V gave up 8 bases and J gave up 9 bases, with 8 bases separating them. CDR3 amino acids: CARGGSYTF. As DNA, the CDR3 is TGTGCCAGGGGAGGGAGCTACACCTTC.

The chain recombines TRBV6-6 with TRBJ2-3, with D tentatively TRBD2 (7 bases). The V and J ends lost 2 bases and 0 bases respectively, with 12 bases between them. CDR1 and CDR2 from the germline V gene are MNHNY and SVGAGI (reference sequence). The CDR3 extends over 16 amino acids. The CDR3 DNA is TGTGCCAGCAGTTACGGGGGGGGCGCCAGCACAGATACGCAGTATTTT. As protein: CASSYGGGASTDTQYF.

This clonotype occurred a few times. The CDR3 region is CASLPAGGVDTQYF. In DNA form, the CDR3 reads TGTGCCAGCCTACCGGCGGGAGGGGTGGATACGCAGTATTTT. The chain carries TRBV6-2 or TRBV6-3 and TRBJ2-3; 9 bases agree with TRBD2. This CDR3 region has 14 residues. The J segment lost 6 bases and the V segment lost 8 bases, leaving 9 bases of the junction unmatched. Per the germline V gene, CDR1 is MNHEY and CDR2 is SVGEGT.